Each of the 21 T cell receptor beta chains below was sequenced from the same sample in a study of cytomegalovirus exposure and HLA in healthy donors. PCR employed 60 Vbeta and 13 Jbeta primers. Data came from immunoSEQ multiplex PCR; TCRdb stores just in-frame clones and leaves some out. The data contain approximately 140,000 clones, more than 70% of them seen just once; the ten biggest clones take up 3.3%. The source material was PBMCs. These receptors were collected from a man aged 40-49 years in good health and CMV-seronegative.

This chain joins TRBV7-2 and TRBJ1-1, with 8 bases matching TRBD1. Germline trimming cut 3 bases from V and 8 bases from J; bases unmatched to any gene: 8. Germline CDR1 and CDR2: SGHTA and FQGNSA. The CDR3 runs to 14 residues. The CDR3 DNA sequence: TGTGCCAGCAGCTTCAGGACAGGGACCAACGAAGCTTTCTTT. It specifies CASSFRTGTNEAFF.

This clone was observed a handful of times. The V call is TRBV6-1, the J call TRBJ2-7; 7 positions agree with TRBD1. V dropped 6 bases and J dropped 1; count of bases not matched to a gene: 3. The CDR3 spans 13 residues. The germline V gene encodes CDR1 MNHNS and CDR2 SASEGT. DNA of the CDR3: TGTGCCAGCAGAATGGGACAGTCCTACGAGCAGTACTTC. Protein: CASRMGQSYEQYF.

This chain connects TRBV11-2 to TRBJ2-7; D unresolved. Germline CDR1 SGHAT, CDR2 FQNNGV. The CDR3 consists of 12 residues. V lost 5 bases and J 3 bases, leaving 8 bases between the germline ends. DNA of the CDR3: TGTGCCAGCAGCGCCACTCGCTACGAGCAGTACTTC. Its protein is CASSATRYEQYF.

This clone was counted once. The chain is built from TRBV7-2 and TRBJ1-2; tentatively, D is TRBD1 (5 bases). V was clipped by 2 bases and J by 4 bases, with 14 bases between them. Germline V lookup: CDR1 SGHTA, CDR2 FQGNSA. The CDR3 runs 15 residues. In DNA form, the CDR3 reads TGTGCCAGCAGCTTAAGTACGGGGGAGGTCTATGGCTACACCTTC. Translation gives CASSLSTGEVYGYTF.

The V and J genes are TRBV6-5 and TRBJ1-6, with D perhaps matching TRBD1 (6 bases). Germline values: CDR1 MNHEY, CDR2 SVGAGI. This CDR3 comprises 16 residues. V was cut by 0 bases and J by 9 bases, with 15 bases left in between. The CDR3 nucleotides are TGTGCCAGCAGTTACTCGGCAGGGGAAGGAGGTTCACCCCTCCACTTT. This codes for CASSYSAGEGGSPLHF.

This chain joins TRBV15 and TRBJ2-7; 9 bases map to TRBD1. Trimming at V came to 0 bases and at J to 2 bases, leaving 5 bases not matched to a gene. The CDR3 contains 16 residues. CDR1 LNHNV and CDR2 YYDKDF come from the germline V gene (reference sequence). Here the CDR3 reads CATSREARDRAYEQYF. In DNA form, the CDR3 reads TGTGCCACCAGCAGAGAGGCCCGGGACAGGGCCTACGAGCAGTACTTC. Looking up the rest from reference TRBV15 and TRBJ2-7 gives the full variable domain: DAMVIQNPRYQVTQFGKPVTLSCSQTLNHNVMYWYQQKSSQAPKLLFHYYDKDFNNEADTPDNFQSRRPNTSFCFLDIRSPGLGDTAMYLCATSREARDRAYEQYFGPGTRLTVT.

This chain links TRBV5-1 with TRBJ2-5; 13 bases match TRBD2. The CDR3 runs to 15 residues. The J segment lost 4 bases and the V segment lost 4 bases, leaving 4 bases of the junction unmatched. Germline CDR1 reads SGHRS; CDR2 reads YFSETQ. CDR3 sequence: CASSPGTSGVETQYF. For the CDR3, the DNA is TGCGCCAGCAGCCCCGGGACTAGCGGGGTAGAGACCCAGTACTTC.

This clone has more than one count but fewer than ten. The gene calls are TRBV6-5 and TRBJ1-2; perhaps TRBD1 as D (6 bases). Trimming pared 9 bases from V and 8 bases from J, leaving 19 bases between. Germline assignment: CDR1 MNHEY and CDR2 SVGAGI. CDR3 length: 13 amino acids. CDR3 loop: CASLRGFGDGYTF. The CDR3 DNA sequence: TGTGCCAGTCTCAGGGGATTTGGGGACGGCTACACCTTC.

This chain connects TRBV27 to TRBJ1-6; D is unresolved. The germline V gene has CDR1 MNHEY and CDR2 SMNVEV (reference sequence). This CDR3 is built from 15 residues. V was shortened by 3 bases and J by 3 bases, with 9 bases between the two germline ends. The CDR3 sequence: CASSFWRVYNSPLHF. Here the CDR3 DNA reads TGTGCCAGCAGTTTTTGGAGGGTCTATAATTCACCCCTCCACTTT.

This sequence joins TRBV19 and TRBJ1-2; 9 bases are shared with TRBD1. CDR3 size: 13 residues. Germline V gene sequence: CDR1 LNHDA, CDR2 SQIVND (reference sequence). Losses at the gene ends were 5 bases for V and 5 bases for J; bases not matched to a gene: 3. CDR3 sequence (DNA): TGTGCCAGTAGTCCGGGACAGGGATATGGCTACACCTTC. It yields the protein CASSPGQGYGYTF.

V usage is TRBV7-9 and J usage is TRBJ2-2; 7 bases are a match to TRBD2. The V gene's germline CDR1 is SEHNR and CDR2 FQNEAQ (reference sequence). J gave up 7 bases and V 1 base, and 9 bases lay outside the gene matches. The CDR3 is 16 amino acids. This CDR3 is CASSLGIGGIGGELFF. The CDR3 nucleotides are TGTGCCAGCAGCTTAGGGATCGGGGGGATCGGCGGGGAGCTGTTTTTT. The full variable domain, in which reference TRBV7-9 and TRBJ2-2 provide the parts outside the CDR3, is DTGVSQNPRHKITKRGQNVTFRCDPISEHNRLYWYRQTLGQGPEFLTYFQNEAQLEKSRLLSDRFSAERPKGSFSTLEIQRTEQGDSAMYLCASSLGIGGIGGELFFGEGSRLTVL.

This chain uses TRBV5-6 with TRBJ1-1, with D tentatively TRBD1 (6 bases). Germline values: CDR1 SGHDT, CDR2 YYEEEE. Trimming removed 4 bases from V and 8 bases from J, with 12 bases in between. The CDR3 contains 12 residues. The DNA for the CDR3 is TGTGCCAGCAGCCGGTGGACAGCCGAAGCTTTCTTT. Its translation: CASSRWTAEAFF.

J is TRBJ2-7 and V is TRBV5-6; 7 positions agree with TRBD2. The CDR3 is 16 residues long. Trimming at V came to 1 base and at J to 2 bases, leaving 9 bases not matched to a gene. Per the germline V gene, CDR1 is SGHDT and CDR2 is YYEEEE. The DNA of the CDR3 is TGTGCCAGCAGCTTGTTGCTTGGGAGGGATCCCTACGAGCAGTACTTC. Amino acid sequence: CASSLLLGRDPYEQYF.

V gene TRBV16 combines with J gene TRBJ2-1; possibly TRBD1 for D (5 bases). In germline, CDR1 is KGHSY, CDR2 FQNENV. Trimming removed 2 bases at V and 6 bases at J, with 20 bases between. The CDR3 spans 17 residues. This chain's CDR3 is CASSQLTGTDIGNEQFF. CDR3 nucleotides: TGTGCCAGCAGCCAACTCACAGGAACCGACATTGGCAATGAGCAGTTCTTC.

J is TRBJ1-6 and V is TRBV5-6, with D unclear. Trimming pared 6 bases from V and 0 bases from J, leaving 10 bases between. Germline V CDR1 and CDR2: SGHDT, YYEEEE. This CDR3 spans 15 amino acids. In DNA form, the CDR3 reads TGTGCCAGCATGGGAGGGTCCTCCTATAATTCACCCCTCCACTTT. This codes for CASMGGSSYNSPLHF.

The chain combines TRBV5-1 with TRBJ2-1, with 13 bases identical to TRBD2. This CDR3 is 15 amino acids long. Germline CDR1 is SGHRS and CDR2 is YFSETQ. V was pared by 4 bases and J by 9 bases, with 7 bases of the junction left unmatched. CDR3 region: CASSRTSGGAGEQFF. CDR3 DNA: TGCGCCAGCAGCCGTACTAGCGGGGGGGCGGGTGAGCAGTTCTTC.

The chain has TRBV7-2 and TRBJ1-2; TRBD1 is a possible D gene (6 bases). The CDR3 is 13 residues long. V was shortened by 5 bases and J by 8 bases, with 15 bases between the two germline ends. Germline CDR1 and CDR2: SGHTA and FQGNSA. The chain's CDR3 is CASSRLDSWGYTF. CDR3 in DNA: TGTGCCAGCAGCCGCCTGGACAGTTGGGGCTACACCTTC.

This rearrangement joins TRBV7-3 to TRBJ1-2; the match to TRBD1 covers 7 bases. The CDR3 is 13 residues long. Germline trimming cut 4 bases from V and 3 bases from J; bases unmatched to any gene: 2. Germline lookup yields CDR1 SGHTA and CDR2 FQGTGA. This CDR3 reads CASSYGTDYGYTF. Here the CDR3 DNA reads TGTGCCAGCAGCTACGGGACAGACTATGGCTACACCTTC.

This sequence joins TRBV6-5 and TRBJ1-2; D is unresolved. Germline CDR1 MNHEY, CDR2 SVGAGI. The CDR3 contains 13 residues. V lost 2 bases, J lost 4 bases, and 8 bases lay in between. The CDR3 nucleotides read TGTGCCAGCAGTTACGTACAGACCTATGGCTACACCTTC. Translated, it gives CASSYVQTYGYTF.

This clone was found a few times. The V call is TRBV6-5, the J call TRBJ2-7; 10 bases align to TRBD2. The V and J ends lost 7 bases and 6 bases, in that order; junction bases with no gene match: 9. CDR1 is MNHEY and CDR2 is SVGAGI in the germline V gene. The CDR3 runs 14 residues. The CDR3 DNA follows: TGTGCCAGCACCGATCTAGCGGGGGTCGCCGAGCAGTACTTC. The encoded protein is CASTDLAGVAEQYF.

The chain recombines TRBV7-9 with TRBJ1-1, with TRBD1 identical over 7 bases. Losses at the gene ends were 5 bases for V and 1 base for J; bases not matched to a gene: 13. Germline CDR1 is SEHNR and CDR2 is FQNEAQ (reference sequence). The CDR3 spans 17 residues. The CDR3 DNA sequence: TGTGCCAGCAGCCGTCACCCCGGACAGGAGAGGAACACTGAAGCTTTCTTT. Its translation is CASSRHPGQERNTEAFF.